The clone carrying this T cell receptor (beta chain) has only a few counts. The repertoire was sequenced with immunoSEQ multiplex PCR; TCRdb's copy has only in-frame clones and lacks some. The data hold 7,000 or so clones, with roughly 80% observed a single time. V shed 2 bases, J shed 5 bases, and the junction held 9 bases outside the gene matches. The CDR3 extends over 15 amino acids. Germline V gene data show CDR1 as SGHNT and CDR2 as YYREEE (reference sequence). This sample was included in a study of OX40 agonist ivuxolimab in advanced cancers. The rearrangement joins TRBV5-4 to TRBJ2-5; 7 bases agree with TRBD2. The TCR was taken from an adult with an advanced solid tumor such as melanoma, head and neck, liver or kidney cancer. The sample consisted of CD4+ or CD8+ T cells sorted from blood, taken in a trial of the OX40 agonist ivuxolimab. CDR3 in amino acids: CASSLEGGASETQYF. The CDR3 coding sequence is TGTGCCAGCAGCTTAGAGGGAGGGGCGTCGGAGACCCAGTACTTC. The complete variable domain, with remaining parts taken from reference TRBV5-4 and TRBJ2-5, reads ETGVTQSPTHLIKTRGQQVTLRCSSQSGHNTVSWYQQALGQGPQFIFQYYREEENGRGNFPPRFSGLQFPNYSSELNVNALELDDSALYLCASSLEGGASETQYFGPGTRLLVL.